The rows below give T cell receptor beta chains drawn from one sample of a study of T cell repertoires in cytomegalovirus infection. TCRdb ran MiXCR on the reads and lists one entry per CDR3 protein. The repertoire includes tens of thousands of distinct CDR3 sequences, 20% to 25% of them detected once, and 79% sits in the top ten. Antigens for these TCRs are unknown. Sequencing was done on a sample of PBMCs, sequenced either directly or after in vitro stimulation (not recorded which). Source of these receptors: a human donor in good health (CMV status not recorded). Some clones in this sample may be carry-over from other donors' samples. Both conserved end residues are part of each CDR3. The D gene is left open where the match is weak. Size values are once, few and many counts, or a class for expanded clones, and some rows have none.

j_gene,abundance,v_gene,d_gene,CDR3aa,CDR3nt
TRBJ2-1,few,TRBV28,NA,CASGTFQQQFF,TGTGCCAGCGGGACTTTTCAACAGCAGTTCTTC
TRBJ1-1,many,TRBV7-2,NA,CASKRTAQLPEAFF,TGTGCCAGCAAAAGGACAGCTCAACTCCCTGAAGCTTTCTTT
TRBJ1-2,NA,TRBV27,TRBD1,CASRGGTGGDFYGYTF,TGTGCCAGCAGGGGTGGGACAGGGGGCGATTTCTATGGCTACACCTTC
TRBJ1-2,many,TRBV7-2,NA,CASSLSRVMGGHGYTF,TGTGCCAGCAGCTTATCTAGGGTTATGGGGGGCCATGGCTACACCTTC
TRBJ2-1,many,TRBV2,NA,CASSQLPYNEQFF,TGTGCCAGCAGTCAACTACCCTACAATGAGCAGTTCTTC
TRBJ2-7,NA,TRBV6-5,TRBD2,CASSYSVAGAYEQYF,TGTGCCAGCAGTTACTCGGTCGCGGGAGCCTACGAGCAGTACTTC
TRBJ2-1,NA,TRBV6-2/TRBV6-3,NA,CASSYLRDNEQFF,TGTGCCAGCAGTTACCTGCGGGACAATGAGCAGTTCTTC
TRBJ2-1,few,TRBV12-3/TRBV12-4,NA,CASSFIGVGYNEQFF,TGTGCCAGCAGTTTTATTGGAGTGGGTTACAATGAGCAGTTCTTC
TRBJ2-1,many,TRBV6-1,NA,CASSRADLAYNEQFF,TGTGCCAGCAGTAGAGCGGACTTGGCTTACAATGAGCAGTTCTTC
TRBJ2-2,NA,TRBV24-1,TRBD1,CATSDKNKQGLGQLFF,TGTGCCACCAGTGATAAGAATAAACAGGGGCTAGGACAGCTGTTTTTT
TRBJ2-1,many,TRBV12-5,NA,CASGLVPSSRDNEQFF,TGTGCTAGTGGTTTGGTACCCTCCAGCCGGGACAATGAGCAGTTCTTC
TRBJ2-1,few,TRBV11-3,TRBD2,CASSLGLADNEQFF,TGTGCCAGCAGCTTGGGGCTAGCGGACAATGAGCAGTTCTTC
TRBJ1-1,few,TRBV4-3,NA,CASSPPGSRNTEAFF,TGCGCCAGCAGCCCGCCAGGGAGTAGGAACACTGAAGCTTTCTTT
TRBJ1-3,NA,TRBV9,NA,CASSPAGGGNTIYF,TGTGCCAGCAGCCCTGCGGGAGGGGGAAACACCATATATTTT
TRBJ2-5,NA,TRBV4-1,NA,CASSLPRRGTKETQYF,TGCGCCAGCAGCCTCCCGAGGAGGGGGACTAAAGAGACCCAGTACTTC
TRBJ2-7,few,TRBV4-2,NA,CASSQGRSNYEQYF,TGTGCCAGCAGCCAGGGACGGTCTAACTACGAGCAGTACTTC
TRBJ1-6,few,TRBV20-1,NA,CSAREGYNSPLHF,TGCAGTGCTAGGGAGGGGTATAATTCACCCCTCCACTTT
TRBJ1-3,many,TRBV7-2,TRBD1,CASSPRPGTGGIRNTIYF,TGTGCCAGCAGCCCCCGCCCCGGGACAGGGGGTATTAGAAACACCATATATTTT
TRBJ1-1,NA,TRBV7-8,NA,CASSLRESPFRLAFF,TGTGCCAGCAGCTTACGTGAGTCTCCATTCAGACTCGCTTTCTTT
TRBJ2-1,many,TRBV7-2,NA,CASSFGRWNSYNEQFF,TGTGCCAGCAGCTTTGGTCGATGGAACTCCTACAATGAGCAGTTCTTC
TRBJ1-3,many,TRBV7-2,NA,CASSLGTLYSGNTIYF,TGTGCCAGCAGCTTAGGGACGCTATACTCTGGAAACACCATATATTTT
TRBJ2-5,NA,TRBV6-6,NA,CASSYEETQYF,TGTGCCAGCAGTTACGAGGAGACCCAGTACTTC
TRBJ2-1,few,TRBV20-1,NA,CSARDRTYYNEQFF,TGCAGTGCTAGAGACCGGACTTATTACAATGAGCAGTTCTTC
TRBJ1-2,NA,TRBV7-2,TRBD1,CATYRRGLGYTF,TGTGCCACCTATCGTAGGGGGCTCGGCTACACCTTC
TRBJ2-2,many,TRBV7-2,NA,CASSLTPIIAENTGELFF,TGTGCCAGCAGCTTAACCCCGATAATAGCGGAAAACACCGGGGAGCTGTTTTTT
TRBJ2-1,many,TRBV11-2,NA,CASSLGAPGGNEQFF,TGTGCCAGCAGCTTAGGGGCCCCTGGAGGGAATGAGCAGTTCTTC
TRBJ1-3,many,TRBV7-2,NA,CASSLQQGNGNTIYF,TGTGCCAGCAGCTTACAGCAGGGAAATGGAAACACCATATATTTT
TRBJ2-3,few,TRBV7-9,NA,CASSIGRLTDTQYF,TGTGCCAGCAGCATCGGACGGCTCACAGATACGCAGTATTTT
TRBJ2-1,NA,TRBV18,NA,CASSPRDASVEQFF,TGTGCCAGCTCACCTAGGGACGCATCCGTTGAGCAGTTCTTC
TRBJ2-1,NA,TRBV24-1,NA,CATSDSNGSNEQFF,TGTGCCACCAGTGATTCTAACGGAAGTAATGAGCAGTTCTTC
TRBJ1-1,NA,TRBV12-3/TRBV12-4,NA,CASSSGWLDTEAFF,TGTGCCAGCAGCTCAGGGTGGTTGGACACTGAAGCTTTCTTT
TRBJ2-1,many,TRBV7-6,NA,CASSPLGGVRRNEQFF,TGTGCCAGCAGCCCCCTTGGCGGGGTGCGTCGCAATGAGCAGTTCTTC
TRBJ2-3,NA,TRBV4-2,NA,CASSQDALYTDTQYF,TGTGCCAGCAGCCAAGATGCGCTATACACAGATACGCAGTATTTT
TRBJ1-2,NA,TRBV5-6,TRBD1,CASSSQGQRGYGYTF,TGTGCCAGCAGCTCCCAGGGACAGCGCGGGTATGGCTACACCTTC
TRBJ1-1,few,TRBV6-5,NA,CASSYSTPGMIGEAFF,TGTGCCAGCAGTTACTCGACTCCGGGGATGATTGGTGAAGCTTTCTTT
TRBJ2-5,NA,TRBV11-3,NA,CASSLSVQETQYF,TGTGCCAGCAGCTTATCGGTCCAAGAGACCCAGTACTTC
TRBJ2-1,NA,TRBV7-2,TRBD2,CASSSSGSLYNEQFF,TGTGCCAGCAGCTCTAGCGGGAGTTTGTACAATGAGCAGTTCTTC
TRBJ2-1,few,TRBV5-6,NA,CASSLEQSSYNEQFF,TGTGCCAGCAGCTTGGAACAAAGCTCCTACAATGAGCAGTTCTTC
TRBJ2-3,NA,TRBV6-2/TRBV6-3,TRBD1,CASKGAEDTDTQYF,TGTGCCAGCAAGGGGGCGGAAGACACAGATACGCAGTATTTT
TRBJ2-1,few,TRBV9,NA,CASSEGGTAYNEQFF,TGTGCCAGCAGCGAGGGGGGGACGGCGTACAATGAGCAGTTCTTC
TRBJ1-5,NA,TRBV7-2,TRBD1,CASSRQGHQPQHF,TGTGCCAGCAGCCGACAGGGGCATCAGCCCCAGCATTTT
TRBJ2-7,many,TRBV6-6,TRBD2,CASSYGSLSSGGYEQYF,TGTGCCAGCAGTTACGGCTCGCTCTCTAGCGGGGGGTACGAGCAGTACTTC